This is a list of T cell receptor beta chains from one sample in a study of T cells in Graves' hyperthyroidism and ophthalmopathy. TCRdb re-analysed the multiplex PCR reads in MiXCR, keeping a single row per CDR3 protein. The data show 600,000 to 650,000 distinct CDR3 sequences, around 21% seen once. Sequenced material: blood. These TCRs come from a man younger than 45 with Graves' ophthalmopathy. The CDR3 runs from the conserved cysteine through the conserved F or W. Fields, in order: D gene, clone size, J gene, V gene, CDR3 DNA, CDR3 protein. D genes are given only for firm matches. The size field is filled for only some rows; it gives once, few, many or a size class.

>.|.|TRBJ1-2|TRBV9
TGTGCCAGCAGCCCGAGCCAGACAAACTATGGCTACACCTTC
CASSPSQTNYGYTF
>.|many|TRBJ2-3|TRBV7-2
TGTGCCAGCAGCCTGGACCCAGGGGCGACAGATACGCAGTATTTT
CASSLDPGATDTQYF
>.|many|TRBJ2-5|TRBV20-1
TGCAGTGCTCGCAGACTACAAGAGACCCAGTACTTC
CSARRLQETQYF
>.|few|TRBJ2-2|TRBV24-1
TGTGCCACCAGTGACTCAGGGTTCGGCGGGGAGCTGTTTTTT
CATSDSGFGGELFF
>.|many|TRBJ2-7|TRBV28
TGTGCCAGCAGTTTACAGGCGACTGGGGCTGACGAGCAGTACTTC
CASSLQATGADEQYF
>TRBD1|few|TRBJ1-1|TRBV29-1
TGCAGCGGCGACAGGGGATACCTGGAGACTTTCTTT
CSGDRGYLETFF
>.|.|TRBJ1-3|TRBV28
TGTGCCAGCAGTTTTTCATGGACGCGGCAAGAGAACACCATATATTTT
CASSFSWTRQENTIYF
>.|.|TRBJ1-2|TRBV7-3
TGTGCCAGCAGCATGGACAGAAACTATGGCTACACCTTC
CASSMDRNYGYTF
>TRBD2|.|TRBJ2-1|TRBV30
TGTGCCTGGACCCTACCTGGAGGACTAGCAACCCCCGGGGAAGAGCAGTTCTTC
CAWTLPGGLATPGEEQFF
>.|many|TRBJ2-7|TRBV5-1
TGCGCCAGCAGCTTGGCCGGATCCGGGGCCTACGAGCAGTACTTC
CASSLAGSGAYEQYF
>TRBD2|few|TRBJ2-5|TRBV28
TGTGCCAGCAGTTTAGGACTAGCGGGAGAGGGGGGTCAGCGTCAAGAGACCCAGTACTTC
CASSLGLAGEGGQRQETQYF
>.|few|TRBJ1-2|TRBV28
TGTGCCAGCAGTTTCGGGCAGTCCGTCTTCTATGGCTACACCTTC
CASSFGQSVFYGYTF
>.|few|TRBJ2-1|TRBV7-2
TGTGCCAGCAGCTTTGCGGGGAGCGCACACAATGAGCAGTTCTTC
CASSFAGSAHNEQFF
>.|many|TRBJ2-5|TRBV11-1
TGTGCCAGCGCTGGGGGGTCCCAAGAGACCCAGTACTTC
CASAGGSQETQYF
>TRBD2|many|TRBJ2-7|TRBV28
TGTGCCACCTTGACCGGGAGGGCCGGATCCCACGAGCAGTACTTC
CATLTGRAGSHEQYF
>TRBD2|.|TRBJ2-1|TRBV28
TGTGCCAGCAGCCCATATTCCTTTACCGGGACTAGCTCCTACAATGAGCAGTTCTTC
CASSPYSFTGTSSYNEQFF
>TRBD1|few|TRBJ2-7|TRBV20-1
TGCAGTGCCCCTGGGACAGGGAGAGGAAACGAGCAGTACTTC
CSAPGTGRGNEQYF
>.|.|TRBJ1-6|TRBV28
TGTGCCAGCAGTTTAGAGGGCGGAAGAAATTCACCCCTCCACTTT
CASSLEGGRNSPLHF
>.|few|TRBJ1-3|TRBV3-1
TGTGCCAGCAGCCTTAGAAAGATGGGGGTTTCAGGAAACACCATATATTTT
CASSLRKMGVSGNTIYF
>.|many|TRBJ2-1|TRBV20-1
TGCAGTGCTAGAGATCAGAGACTCTCGATATGGAATGAGCAGTTCTTC
CSARDQRLSIWNEQFF
>.|.|TRBJ2-2|TRBV6-2/TRBV6-3
TGTGCCAGCAGTCAAACAGGCCCCCTGGCCACCGGGGAGCTGTTTTTT
CASSQTGPLATGELFF
>.|.|TRBJ2-5|TRBV28
TGTGCCAGCAGTTTAGAAGTGACAGGTCGAACCCAGTACTTC
CASSLEVTGRTQYF
>TRBD2|many|TRBJ2-2|TRBV7-2
TGTGCCAGCAGCTTAGGACTAGCGGGAACCAACACCGGGGAGCTGTTTTTT
CASSLGLAGTNTGELFF
>.|few|TRBJ2-5|TRBV5-6
TGTGCCAGCAGCGCGGACTGGGGGCAAGAGACCCAGTACTTC
CASSADWGQETQYF
>.|.|TRBJ2-7|TRBV12-3/TRBV12-4
TGTGCCAGCAGCAAAAACCAAGGGGGTTCCTACGAGCAGTACTTC
CASSKNQGGSYEQYF
>.|.|TRBJ1-2|TRBV5-5
TGTGCCAGCAGCTTGGATTTCGGGTCTAACTATGGCTACACCTTC
CASSLDFGSNYGYTF
>.|.|TRBJ1-2|TRBV10-2
TGCGCCAGCAGTGAAGGGTTGGGCGGAAGCGCCGGCTACACCTTC
CASSEGLGGSAGYTF
>.|.|TRBJ2-7|TRBV4-1
TGCGCCAGCAGCCAAGTGTGGGGGCAGGGAGGGGCTTACGAGCAGTACTTC
CASSQVWGQGGAYEQYF
>TRBD2|.|TRBJ2-3|TRBV5-1
TGCGCCAGCAGCCGAGGACTAGCGGGACTGCAGGTTGATACGCAGTATTTT
CASSRGLAGLQVDTQYF
>.|many|TRBJ2-4|TRBV30
TGTGCCTGGAGTGTAGGGATCAAAAACATTCAGTACTTC
CAWSVGIKNIQYF
>TRBD2|.|TRBJ2-3|TRBV7-2
TGTGCCAGCAGACTAGATGAATGGCTAGCGGGAACAGATACGCAGTATTTT
CASRLDEWLAGTDTQYF
>TRBD1|.|TRBJ2-4|TRBV5-6
TGTGCCAGCAGCTTGGGGCAGGGGGCTGAGGTCATTCAGTACTTC
CASSLGQGAEVIQYF
>.|.|TRBJ1-1|TRBV5-1
TGCGCCAGCAGCCCGCCTAGGGTTGGAATGAACACTGAAGCTTTCTTT
CASSPPRVGMNTEAFF
>.|.|TRBJ2-1|TRBV6-9
TGTGCCAGCAGTTCAGGGGCAGTCTCCTACAATGAGCAGTTCTTC
CASSSGAVSYNEQFF
>TRBD2|many|TRBJ2-7|TRBV6-5
TGTGCCAGCAGTTACATGGGCGGGAGGCCCTACGAGCAGTACTTC
CASSYMGGRPYEQYF
>.|few|TRBJ2-5|TRBV7-3
TGTGCCAGCAGCGCCACAGGGATTCAGACCCAGTACTTC
CASSATGIQTQYF
>.|few|TRBJ2-1|TRBV11-2
TGTGCCAGCAGCTTAAGGAGGGCAACCTACAATGAGCAGTTCTTC
CASSLRRATYNEQFF
>.|.|TRBJ1-4|TRBV28
TGTGCCAGCAGCAAAACCCTCCCCTCGGGGGGAGGCGGTGAAAAACTGTTTTTT
CASSKTLPSGGGGEKLFF
>.|.|TRBJ1-4|TRBV20-1
TGCAGCGGGAGGGGGGGTGGTGAAAAACTGTTTTTT
CSGRGGGEKLFF
>TRBD1|many|TRBJ2-3|TRBV6-1
TGTGCCAGCAGTACAACCGGGACAGGTAGCACAGATACGCAGTATTTT
CASSTTGTGSTDTQYF
>.|few|TRBJ1-2|TRBV9
TGTGCCAGCAGCGTAGTTGGCGGAATAGACAGTTACAACTATGGCTACACCTTC
CASSVVGGIDSYNYGYTF
>TRBD2|many|TRBJ2-1|TRBV7-9
TGTGCCAGCAGCTTAGGCGGGGGCAATGAGCAGTTCTTC
CASSLGGGNEQFF
>.|many|TRBJ1-2|TRBV12-3/TRBV12-4
TGTGCCAGCAGTTTGGGACACCAACCGAGGGGCTACACCTTC
CASSLGHQPRGYTF
>.|many|TRBJ1-5|TRBV7-3
TGTGCCAGCAGCTTAATTAAGTCAGGGAACCAGCCCCAGCATTTT
CASSLIKSGNQPQHF
>.|.|TRBJ2-2|TRBV12-3/TRBV12-4
TGTGCCAGCAGTTTATTTTCCGGGGGCGGGGAGCTGTTTTTT
CASSLFSGGGELFF
>.|once|TRBJ1-2|TRBV12-3/TRBV12-4
TGTGCCAGCAGCGGGGGCAGGGTGAATGGCTACACCTTC
CASSGGRVNGYTF
>TRBD1|many|TRBJ2-1|TRBV7-9
TGTGCCAGCAGCCCAGGTCAAGGGACAGGCAATGAGCAGTTCTTC
CASSPGQGTGNEQFF
>TRBD1|few|TRBJ1-2|TRBV28
TGTGCCAGCAGTTCCTTACAGGGGAAGAAGGACTATGGCTACACCTTC
CASSSLQGKKDYGYTF